This entry lists 22 T cell receptor beta chains sequenced from one sample in a study of beta chain features in type 1 diabetes. Broader study findings: Across all four CD4+ subsets, people with type 1 diabetes showed modestly shorter TCRB CDR3s.

Every isolated RNA sample was fully reverse transcribed, so sequencing captured expressed TCRB transcripts. TCRdb's copy holds only in-frame clones and misses some; the assay was immunoSEQ multiplex PCR. The profile shows under 250,000 clones, approximately 14% of them singletons. For these receptors, no antigen is known. The sample comprised naive CD4+ T cells from blood. The receptors come from a man aged 25-45 years with type 1 diabetes.

This clone was counted between two and nine times. The chain is built from TRBV11-3 and TRBJ2-7; 10 bases are a match to TRBD1. Germline V gene data show CDR1 as SGHNT and CDR2 as YENEEA. This CDR3 contains 15 residues. J lost 2 bases, V lost 4 bases, and 5 bases had no gene match. The CDR3 sequence is CASSWRDRGAYEQYF. The CDR3 DNA sequence: TGTGCCAGCAGCTGGAGGGACAGGGGAGCCTACGAGCAGTACTTC.

V gene TRBV28 combines with J gene TRBJ2-7; 8 bases map to TRBD1. The CDR3 is 15 residues long. V dropped 4 bases and J dropped 3; count of bases not matched to a gene: 8. Per germline, CDR1 MDHEN and CDR2 SYDVKM. The CDR3 loop reads CASSSQGASNYEQYF. In nucleotides, the CDR3 is TGTGCCAGCAGTTCCCAGGGGGCGTCTAACTACGAGCAGTACTTC.

This clone was detected only a few times. This specimen includes other DNA sequences encoding the same CDR3. The chain has TRBV18 and TRBJ2-7; TRBD1 aligns across 7 bases. Germline trimming cut 3 bases from V and 0 bases from J; bases unmatched to any gene: 2. The CDR3 has 14 amino acids. Germline CDR1 reads KGHSH; CDR2 reads LQKENI. The DNA for the CDR3 is TGTGCCAGCTCACCGGCAGGGGGCTCCTACGAGCAGTACTTC. Amino acids: CASSPAGGSYEQYF. The complete variable domain, with remaining parts taken from reference TRBV18 and TRBJ2-7, reads NAGVMQNPRHLVRRRGQEARLRCSPMKGHSHVYWYRQLPEEGLKFMVYLQKENIIDESGMPKERFSAEFPKEGPSILRIQQVVRGDSAAYFCASSPAGGSYEQYFGPGTRLTVT.

This clone has more than one count but fewer than ten. The chain links TRBV7-9 to TRBJ2-7; 12 nucleotides line up with TRBD1. This CDR3 region has 15 residues. Trimming took 3 bases from V and 5 from J; bases not matched to a gene: 5. Germline V gene data show CDR1 as SEHNR and CDR2 as FQNEAQ (reference sequence). CDR3 DNA: TGTGCCAGCAGCTTGGGGGGACAGGGGGCAAACGAGCAGTACTTC. Its translation: CASSLGGQGANEQYF.

The table lists this clone with a few counts. This chain uses TRBV10-3 with TRBJ1-1; 8 positions match TRBD1. CDR3 length: 16 amino acids. V lost 2 bases, J lost 1 base, and 6 bases stayed unmatched. Germline V lookup: CDR1 ENHRY, CDR2 SYGVKD. CDR3 sequence reads: CAISEVRGRGNTEAFF. DNA for the CDR3: TGTGCCATCAGTGAGGTCAGGGGGCGCGGGAACACTGAAGCTTTCTTT.

This clone was counted between two and nine times. The rearrangement links TRBV27 to TRBJ2-7; the match to TRBD2 covers 11 bases. CDR3 length: 14 residues. Germline trimming cut 6 bases from V and 1 base from J; bases unmatched to any gene: 2. Germline CDR1 MNHEY, CDR2 SMNVEV (reference sequence). This chain's CDR3 is CASSRLAGSYEQYF. The DNA for the CDR3 is TGTGCCAGCAGCCGACTAGCGGGATCCTACGAGCAGTACTTC.

This clone was counted only a few times. This sequence joins TRBV29-1 and TRBJ2-2, with D possibly being TRBD2 (5 bases). Trimming shortened V by 6 bases and J by 3 bases, and 17 bases separated the two germline ends. Germline lookup yields CDR1 SQVTM and CDR2 ANQGSEA. The CDR3 is 15 residues long. The CDR3 is CSVPTGVGDTGELFF. CDR3 sequence (DNA): TGCAGCGTCCCAACCGGGGTTGGAGACACCGGGGAGCTGTTTTTT.

The gene calls are TRBV10-3 and TRBJ1-5, with a tentative D call TRBD1 (5 bases). Germline V gives CDR1 ENHRY, CDR2 SYGVKD. This CDR3 contains 13 residues. V lost 10 bases to trimming and J lost 4 bases, with 14 bases between them. The CDR3 region has the DNA TGTGCCAGCCGGAGGGACGGAAATCAGCCCCAGCATTTT. Translated, it gives CASRRDGNQPQHF.

This clone was detected a few times. The CDR3 loop is CASSRGERVQETQYF. CDR3 coding DNA: TGTGCCAGTAGTAGGGGGGAGCGGGTACAAGAGACCCAGTACTTC. The chain couples TRBV19 to TRBJ2-5; TRBD2 might be the D (6 bases). Germline CDR1 reads LNHDA; CDR2 reads SQIVND (reference sequence). The CDR3 is 15 amino acids. The V and J ends lost 4 bases and 2 bases respectively, with 14 bases between them.

This rearrangement joins TRBV7-2 to TRBJ1-2; D possibly corresponds to TRBD1 (6 bases). The CDR3 runs to 14 residues. V dropped 5 bases and J dropped 5 bases, with 15 bases sitting between them. From germline, CDR1 is SGHTA and CDR2 FQGNSA. DNA of the CDR3: TGTGCCAGCAGCCCCATAGGGGGGGGGTATGGCTACACCTTC. The encoded protein is CASSPIGGGYGYTF.

This clone occurred a few times. The chain joins TRBV18 to TRBJ2-1, with 11 bases identical to TRBD2. The CDR3 is 18 residues long. The V gene's germline CDR1 is KGHSH and CDR2 LQKENI. The trim removed 2 bases at V and 0 bases at J, leaving 6 bases unmatched. The CDR3: CASSPLLAGGSSYNEQFF. The CDR3 DNA is TGTGCCAGCTCACCATTGCTAGCGGGGGGCTCCTCCTACAATGAGCAGTTCTTC.

The J gene is TRBJ2-1, the V gene TRBV30, with D perhaps TRBD2 (5 bases). Trimming shortened V by 1 base and J by 4 bases, and 8 bases separated the two germline ends. CDR3 length equals 13 residues. Per germline, CDR1 GTSNPN and CDR2 SVGIG (reference sequence). This CDR3 is CAWSAGVYNEQFF. In DNA, the CDR3 is TGTGCCTGGAGTGCCGGGGTGTACAATGAGCAGTTCTTC.

This clone has just a few counts. The V call is TRBV7-6, the J call TRBJ2-7; D may be TRBD2 (6 bases). Germline CDR1 and CDR2: SGHVS and FNYEAQ. Between the trimmed V and J ends, which lost 4 bases and 3 bases, there was a span of 13 bases. The CDR3 sequence is 14 residues long. The CDR3 nucleotides are TGTGCCAGCAGCTCCTTCGGGAGCAGCTACGAGCAGTACTTC. Amino acid sequence: CASSSFGSSYEQYF.

The V call is TRBV19, the J call TRBJ1-5; D call uncertain. The CDR3 totals 14 residues. V gave up 3 bases and J gave up 2 bases, with 8 bases separating them. Germline loops: CDR1 LNHDA, CDR2 SQIVND (reference sequence). CDR3 in DNA: TGTGCCAGTAGTATTGTGGTAGGCAATCAGCCCCAGCATTTT. Translated, it gives CASSIVVGNQPQHF.

The chain carries TRBV15 and TRBJ1-5; D is ambiguous. Germline V gene sequence: CDR1 LNHNV, CDR2 YYDKDF (reference sequence). V was trimmed by 5 bases and J by 3 bases, leaving 11 bases between them. CDR3 length: 14 residues. DNA for the CDR3: TGTGCCACCAGCGCGGGAGGCGACAATCAGCCCCAGCATTTT. This codes for CATSAGGDNQPQHF.

This clone was seen a few times. The rearrangement links TRBV10-3 to TRBJ2-2, with 9 positions matching TRBD1. This CDR3 comprises 14 residues. After removal of 7 bases from V and 4 bases from J, the junction contained 4 bases not matched to a gene. CDR1 and CDR2 (germline): ENHRY, SYGVKD. CDR3 nucleotide sequence: TGTGCCATCACCCGACAGGGGGGCACCGGGGAGCTGTTTTTT. It yields the protein CAITRQGGTGELFF.

CDR3 coding DNA: TGTGCCAGCAGGAGCCGGGACAGGTACACTGAAGCTTTCTTT. This encodes CASRSRDRYTEAFF. J is TRBJ1-1 and V is TRBV6-6; 8 bases agree with TRBD1. This CDR3 has 14 amino acids. Germline loops: CDR1 MNHNY, CDR2 SVGAGI (reference sequence). Germline trimming cut 6 bases from V and 3 bases from J; bases unmatched to any gene: 6.

The chain uses TRBV7-2 and TRBJ2-3; D gene ambiguous. V was pared by 7 bases and J by 1 base, with 21 bases between. Germline lookup yields CDR1 SGHTA and CDR2 FQGNSA. The CDR3 length is 17 residues. CDR3 sequence: CASILQPLGGGTDTQYF. CDR3 nucleotide sequence: TGTGCCAGCATCCTCCAACCCCTCGGCGGAGGCACAGATACGCAGTATTTT. The full variable domain, completed using reference TRBV7-2 and TRBJ2-3, is GAGVSQSPSNKVTEKGKDVELRCDPISGHTALYWYRQSLGQGLEFLIYFQGNSAPDKSGLPSDRFSAERTGGSVSTLTIQRTQQEDSAVYLCASILQPLGGGTDTQYFGPGTRLTVL.

The V gene is TRBV5-1, the J gene TRBJ1-2; D not resolved. V gave up 0 bases and J gave up 6 bases, with 15 bases separating them. Germline CDR1 reads SGHRS; CDR2 reads YFSETQ. The CDR3 spans 15 residues. CDR3 sequence reads: CASSLVGEGSDGYTF. In nucleotides, the CDR3 is TGCGCCAGCAGCTTGGTCGGGGAGGGCTCGGATGGCTACACCTTC.

This clone turned up a few times. This chain links TRBV5-6 with TRBJ2-7; a possible D gene is TRBD2 (6 bases). CDR1 SGHDT and CDR2 YYEEEE come from the germline V gene. The CDR3 length is 14 residues. V was cut by 4 bases and J by 3 bases, with 14 bases left in between. In DNA, the CDR3 is TGTGCCAGCAGCCCCGGGACTGCGGGCTACGAGCAGTACTTC. Its translation: CASSPGTAGYEQYF.

In this sample, this clone turned up a few times. This sequence joins TRBV29-1 and TRBJ1-2; 10 bases agree with TRBD1. The CDR3 has 13 residues. CDR1 SQVTM and CDR2 ANQGSEA come from the germline V gene. V dropped 6 bases and J dropped 7; count of bases not matched to a gene: 8. CDR3 amino acids: CSVADRGLTGYTF. CDR3 coding DNA: TGCAGCGTAGCCGACAGGGGGCTGACTGGCTACACCTTC.

This clone was seen once. This sequence joins TRBV18 and TRBJ1-1, with D possibly being TRBD1 (5 bases). V was pared by 1 base and J by 3 bases, with 12 bases between. This CDR3 is built from 15 residues. CDR1 is KGHSH, CDR2 LQKENI, per germline. CDR3 amino acids: CASSPRRREDTEAFF. The CDR3 coding sequence is TGTGCCAGCTCACCACGGCGCAGGGAGGACACTGAAGCTTTCTTT.